This T cell receptor (beta chain) was identified in a study of identical twins. V lost 7 bases to trimming and J lost 8 bases, with 17 bases between them. The CDR3 is 14 amino acids. Regarding the study as a whole: Excess sharing between twins was weaker in beta out-of-frame sequences. The abundant beta clonotypes from cord blood had fewer insertions, and memory repertoires had none of this. The conclusions drew on cross-sectional statistical analysis instead of tracking the same donors.

In this sample, this clonotype turned up a few times. Antigen: not known. From the 5' RACE reads, TCRdb called clonotypes with MiXCR, one entry per CDR3 protein. Of about 690,000 distinct CDR3 sequences in the sample, approximately 6% were seen once. Sequencing was performed on naive T cells sorted from blood. This chain connects TRBV12-3 or TRBV12-4 to TRBJ2-2; the D gene is possibly TRBD2 (6 bases). This receptor was identified in a man younger than 30 in good health. As DNA, the CDR3 is TGTGCCAGCACTACGGGACTTTTTATTGGGGAGCTGTTTTTT. Protein: CASTTGLFIGELFF.